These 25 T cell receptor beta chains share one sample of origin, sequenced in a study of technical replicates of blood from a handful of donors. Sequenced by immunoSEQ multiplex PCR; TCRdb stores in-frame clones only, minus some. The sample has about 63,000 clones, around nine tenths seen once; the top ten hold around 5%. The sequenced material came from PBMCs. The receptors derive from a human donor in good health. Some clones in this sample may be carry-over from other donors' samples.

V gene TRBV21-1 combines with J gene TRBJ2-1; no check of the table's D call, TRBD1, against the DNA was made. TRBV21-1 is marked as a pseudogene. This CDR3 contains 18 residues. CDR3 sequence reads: CASSRYRDSKSSYNEQFF. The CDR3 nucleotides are TGTGCCAGCAGCAGATACCGGGACAGCAAGAGCTCCTACAATGAGCAGTTCTTC.

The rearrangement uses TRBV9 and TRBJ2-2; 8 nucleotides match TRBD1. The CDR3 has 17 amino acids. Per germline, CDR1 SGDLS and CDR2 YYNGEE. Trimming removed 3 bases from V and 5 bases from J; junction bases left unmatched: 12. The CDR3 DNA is TGTGCCAGCAGCGAGGACAGGGTTCCCAACCGGACCGGGGAGCTGTTTTTT. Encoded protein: CASSEDRVPNRTGELFF.

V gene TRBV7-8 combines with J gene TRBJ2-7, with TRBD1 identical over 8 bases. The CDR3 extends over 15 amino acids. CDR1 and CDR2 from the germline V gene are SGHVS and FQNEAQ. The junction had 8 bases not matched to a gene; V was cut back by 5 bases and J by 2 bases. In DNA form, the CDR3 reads TGTGCCAGCAGCCCTGGAGGACAGGGAACCTACGAGCAGTACTTC. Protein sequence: CASSPGGQGTYEQYF. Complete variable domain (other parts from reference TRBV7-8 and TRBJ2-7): GAGVSQSPRYKVAKRGQDVALRCDPISGHVSLFWYQQALGQGPEFLTYFQNEAQLDKSGLPSDRFFAERPEGSVSTLKIQRTQQEDSAVYLCASSPGGQGTYEQYFGPGTRLTVT.

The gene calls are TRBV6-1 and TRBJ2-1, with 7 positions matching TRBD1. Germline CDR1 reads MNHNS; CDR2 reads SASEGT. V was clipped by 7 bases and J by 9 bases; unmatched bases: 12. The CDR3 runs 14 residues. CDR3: CASKAETGSGEQFF. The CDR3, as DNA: TGTGCCAGCAAGGCGGAGACAGGGTCCGGTGAGCAGTTCTTC.

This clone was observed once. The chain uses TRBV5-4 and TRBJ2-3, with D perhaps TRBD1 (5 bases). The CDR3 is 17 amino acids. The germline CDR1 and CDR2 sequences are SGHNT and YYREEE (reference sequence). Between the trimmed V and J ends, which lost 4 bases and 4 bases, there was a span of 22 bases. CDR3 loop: CASSPRGGQGKADTQYF. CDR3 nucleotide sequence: TGTGCCAGCAGCCCTAGGGGTGGGCAGGGTAAGGCAGATACGCAGTATTTT.

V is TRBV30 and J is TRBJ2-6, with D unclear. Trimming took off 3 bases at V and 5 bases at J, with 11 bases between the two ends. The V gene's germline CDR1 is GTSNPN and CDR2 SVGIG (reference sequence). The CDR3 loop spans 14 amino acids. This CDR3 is CAWSVGGRANVLTF. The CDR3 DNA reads TGTGCCTGGAGCGTAGGCGGTAGGGCCAACGTCCTGACTTTC.

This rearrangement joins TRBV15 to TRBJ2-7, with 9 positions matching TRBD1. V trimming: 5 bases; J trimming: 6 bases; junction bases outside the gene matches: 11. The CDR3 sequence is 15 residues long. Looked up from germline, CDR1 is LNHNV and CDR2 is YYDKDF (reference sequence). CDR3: CATSFTGGAGGEQYF. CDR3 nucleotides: TGTGCCACCAGCTTCACAGGGGGCGCAGGGGGCGAGCAGTACTTC.

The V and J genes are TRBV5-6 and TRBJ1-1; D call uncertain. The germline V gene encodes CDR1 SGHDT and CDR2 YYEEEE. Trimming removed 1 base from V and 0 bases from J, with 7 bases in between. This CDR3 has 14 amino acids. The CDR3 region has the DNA TGTGCCAGCAGCTTGAGCGGGATGAACACTGAAGCTTTCTTT. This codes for CASSLSGMNTEAFF.

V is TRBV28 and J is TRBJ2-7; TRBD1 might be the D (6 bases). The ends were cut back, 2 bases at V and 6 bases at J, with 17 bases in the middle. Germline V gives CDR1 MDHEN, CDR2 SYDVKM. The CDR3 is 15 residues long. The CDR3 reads CASSLPDAGQFEQYF. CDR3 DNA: TGTGCCAGCAGTTTACCCGACGCAGGACAGTTCGAGCAGTACTTC.

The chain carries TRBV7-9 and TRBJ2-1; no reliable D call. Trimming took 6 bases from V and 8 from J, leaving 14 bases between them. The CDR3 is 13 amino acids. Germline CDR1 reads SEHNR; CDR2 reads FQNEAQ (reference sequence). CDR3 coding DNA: TGTGCCAGCAGGCTTGACATGGTTGATGAGCAGTTCTTC. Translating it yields CASRLDMVDEQFF.

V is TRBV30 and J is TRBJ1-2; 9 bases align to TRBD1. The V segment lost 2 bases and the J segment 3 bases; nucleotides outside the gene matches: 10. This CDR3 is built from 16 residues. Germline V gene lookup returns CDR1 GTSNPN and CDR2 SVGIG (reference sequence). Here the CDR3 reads CAWSSTGGRGHYGYTF. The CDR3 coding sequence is TGTGCCTGGAGTTCAACAGGGGGCAGGGGCCACTATGGCTACACCTTC.

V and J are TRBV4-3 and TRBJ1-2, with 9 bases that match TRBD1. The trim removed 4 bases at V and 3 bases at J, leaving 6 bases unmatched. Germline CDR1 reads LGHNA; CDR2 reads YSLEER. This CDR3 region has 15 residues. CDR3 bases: TGCGCCAGCAGCCGGGACAGGGAGGATGACTATGGCTACACCTTC. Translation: CASSRDREDDYGYTF.

In DNA, the CDR3 is TGTGCCAGCAGTGCGAACTATGGCTACACCTTC. Its translation: CASSANYGYTF. This chain uses TRBV6-1 with TRBJ1-2; D not certain. Per germline, CDR1 MNHNS and CDR2 SASEGT. The CDR3 totals 11 residues. V was shortened by 4 bases and J by 2 bases, with 2 bases between the two germline ends.

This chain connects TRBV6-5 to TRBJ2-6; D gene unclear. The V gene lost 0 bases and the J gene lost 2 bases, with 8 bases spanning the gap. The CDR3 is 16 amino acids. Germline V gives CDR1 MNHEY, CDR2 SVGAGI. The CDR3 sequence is CASSYSSLTGANVLTF. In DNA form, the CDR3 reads TGTGCCAGCAGTTACTCTAGTTTGACTGGGGCCAACGTCCTGACTTTC.

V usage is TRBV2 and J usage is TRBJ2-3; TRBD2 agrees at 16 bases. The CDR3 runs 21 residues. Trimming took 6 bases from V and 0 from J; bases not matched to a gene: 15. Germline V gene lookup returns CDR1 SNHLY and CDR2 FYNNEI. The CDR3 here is CASRDRDPGLAGGDSTDTQYF. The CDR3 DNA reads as TGTGCCAGCAGAGACCGAGACCCGGGACTAGCGGGAGGGGATAGCACAGATACGCAGTATTTT.

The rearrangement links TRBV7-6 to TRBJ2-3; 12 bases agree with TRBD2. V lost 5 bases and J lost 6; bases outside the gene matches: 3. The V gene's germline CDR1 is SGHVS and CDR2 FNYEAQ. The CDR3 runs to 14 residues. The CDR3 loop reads CASSIGLAGDTQYF. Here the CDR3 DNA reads TGTGCCAGCAGCATTGGACTAGCGGGGGATACGCAGTATTTT.

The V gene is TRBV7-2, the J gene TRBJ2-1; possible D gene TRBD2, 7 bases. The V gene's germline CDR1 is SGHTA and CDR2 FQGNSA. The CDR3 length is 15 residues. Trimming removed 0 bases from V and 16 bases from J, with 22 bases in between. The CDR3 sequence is CASSLAGGAALDPFF. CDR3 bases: TGTGCCAGCAGCTTAGCGGGGGGGGCGGCACTAGATCCTTTCTTC.

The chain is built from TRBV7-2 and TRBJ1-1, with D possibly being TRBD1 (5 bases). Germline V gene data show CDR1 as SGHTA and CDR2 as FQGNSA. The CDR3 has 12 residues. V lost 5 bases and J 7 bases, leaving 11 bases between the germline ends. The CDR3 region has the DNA TGTGCCAGCAGCCCCGGGGGGATTGAAGCTTTCTTT. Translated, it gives CASSPGGIEAFF.

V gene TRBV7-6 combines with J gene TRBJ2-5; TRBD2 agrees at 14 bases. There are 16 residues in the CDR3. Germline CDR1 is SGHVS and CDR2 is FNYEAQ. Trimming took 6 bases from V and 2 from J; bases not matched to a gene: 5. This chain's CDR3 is CASSSWTSGGQETQYF. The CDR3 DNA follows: TGTGCCAGCAGTTCCTGGACTAGCGGGGGGCAAGAGACCCAGTACTTC.

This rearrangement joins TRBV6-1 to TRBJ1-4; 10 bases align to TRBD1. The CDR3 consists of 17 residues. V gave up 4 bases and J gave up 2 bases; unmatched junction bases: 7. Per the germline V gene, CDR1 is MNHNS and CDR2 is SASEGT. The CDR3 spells CASSATGGSSTNEKLFF. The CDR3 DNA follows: TGTGCCAGCAGTGCGACAGGGGGCTCGTCGACTAATGAAAAACTGTTTTTT.

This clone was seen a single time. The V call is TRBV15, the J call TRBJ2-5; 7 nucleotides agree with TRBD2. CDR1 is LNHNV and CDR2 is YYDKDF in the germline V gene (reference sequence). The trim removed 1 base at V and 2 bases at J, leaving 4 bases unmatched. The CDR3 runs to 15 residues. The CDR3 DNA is TGTGCCACCAGCAGAGTCACAGCGGGGCAAGAGACCCAGTACTTC. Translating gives CATSRVTAGQETQYF.

CDR3 in amino acids: CASCKSTGLYEQYF. The CDR3 DNA follows: TGTGCCAGCTGTAAATCGACAGGGTTGTACGAGCAGTACTTC. The chain recombines TRBV6-6 with TRBJ2-7, with 7 positions matching TRBD1. Germline CDR1 is MNHNY and CDR2 is SVGAGI (reference sequence). The CDR3 totals 14 residues. Losses at the gene ends were 8 bases for V and 4 bases for J; bases not matched to a gene: 11.

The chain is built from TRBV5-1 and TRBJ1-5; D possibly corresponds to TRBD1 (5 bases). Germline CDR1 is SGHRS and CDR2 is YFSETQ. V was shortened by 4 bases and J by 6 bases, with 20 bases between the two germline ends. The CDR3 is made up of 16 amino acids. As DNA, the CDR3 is TGCGCCAGCAGCCCAAACCCTGACAGTAAGGGTCAGCCCCAGCATTTT. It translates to CASSPNPDSKGQPQHF.

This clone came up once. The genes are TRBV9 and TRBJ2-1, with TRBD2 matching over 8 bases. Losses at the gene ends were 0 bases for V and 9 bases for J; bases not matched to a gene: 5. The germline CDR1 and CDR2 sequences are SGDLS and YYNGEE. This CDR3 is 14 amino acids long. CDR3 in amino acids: CASSVVRLAGEQFF. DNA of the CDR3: TGTGCCAGCAGCGTAGTGAGGCTAGCGGGTGAGCAGTTCTTC.

CDR3 DNA: TGTGCCAGCAGCTTATTGGGGCTGACTGAAGCTTTCTTT. Translation gives CASSLLGLTEAFF. The gene calls are TRBV7-2 and TRBJ1-1; a weak D match, TRBD1 (5 bases). CDR1 and CDR2 from the germline V gene are SGHTA and FQGNSA. CDR3 size: 13 residues. Trimming took off 2 bases at V and 5 bases at J, with 9 bases between the two ends.